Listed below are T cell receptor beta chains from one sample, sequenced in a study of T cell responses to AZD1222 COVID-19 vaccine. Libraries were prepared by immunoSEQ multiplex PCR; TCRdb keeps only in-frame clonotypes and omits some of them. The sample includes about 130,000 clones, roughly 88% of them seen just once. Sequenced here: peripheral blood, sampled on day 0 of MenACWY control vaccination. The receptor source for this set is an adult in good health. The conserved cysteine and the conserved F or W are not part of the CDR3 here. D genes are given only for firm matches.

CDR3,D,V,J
ASSAGRDTEAF,-,TRBV6-5,TRBJ1-1
ATSRDRGGYT,-,TRBV15,TRBJ1-2
ASSIGLAGGTYEQY,TRBD2,TRBV7-2,TRBJ2-7
ASSEPGTYPYEQY,-,TRBV7-2,TRBJ2-7
ASSWQGLTQF,-,TRBV6-2/TRBV6-3,TRBJ2-1
ASSLLRDEKLF,-,TRBV7-2,TRBJ1-4
ASSYSLSRGSDQETQY,TRBD2,TRBV6-2/TRBV6-3,TRBJ2-5
ASSPRTSGTNIQY,TRBD2,TRBV7-9,TRBJ2-4
ASSTLGVGGDTQY,-,TRBV19,TRBJ2-3
ASSLESAVFTEAF,-,TRBV5-5,TRBJ1-1
ASSYHGQFQETQY,-,TRBV6-5,TRBJ2-5
ARRTSGVNEQF,TRBD2,TRBV2,TRBJ2-1
ATSIGQGGYASPLH,-,TRBV15,TRBJ1-6
ASSQGSGDYNEQF,TRBD2,TRBV3-1/TRBV3-2,TRBJ2-1
ASSLGTAEAF,-,TRBV7-9,TRBJ1-1
ASSYSILEKLF,-,TRBV6-2/TRBV6-3,TRBJ1-4
ASRQGTNSNQPQH,TRBD1,TRBV5-5,TRBJ1-5
ASSLGARRGDTGELF,-,TRBV11-2,TRBJ2-2
ASRVGFVINEQF,-,TRBV5-1,TRBJ2-1
ASSRADNQPQH,-,TRBV19,TRBJ1-5
ASSTKPGQGATSYEQY,TRBD1,TRBV28,TRBJ2-7
ASSLYWSETQY,-,TRBV5-5,TRBJ2-5
ASRFREKSQPQH,-,TRBV19,TRBJ1-5
ASSLVVRQGAKSF,TRBD1,TRBV28,TRBJ1-1
ASRRDRTNQPQH,TRBD1,TRBV28,TRBJ1-5
ASEGQDTEAF,TRBD1,TRBV4-1,TRBJ1-1
ASSATGSLVMNTEAF,TRBD1,TRBV25-1,TRBJ1-1
ASSSSGKANEQY,TRBD2,TRBV7-2,TRBJ2-7
ASSTGNTGELF,-,TRBV6-5,TRBJ2-2
ASSPGTSGLTEQF,TRBD2,TRBV2,TRBJ2-1
ASSDQGTYNEQF,-,TRBV2,TRBJ2-1
ASSSFPGLAVRPETQY,TRBD2,TRBV28,TRBJ2-5
AWRWDSPSNTEAF,TRBD1,TRBV30,TRBJ1-1
ASSPLTSGNQPYEQY,TRBD2,TRBV18,TRBJ2-7
ASSQGASTDTQY,TRBD1,TRBV18,TRBJ2-3
ASSPFTVSSYEQY,-,TRBV7-3,TRBJ2-7
ASRDRVLSETQY,TRBD1,TRBV19,TRBJ2-5
ASREGQYNEQF,-,TRBV5-1,TRBJ2-1
ASSLGKNTEAF,-,TRBV6-5,TRBJ1-1
ASSQGGPHFITNEKLF,-,TRBV3-1/TRBV3-2,TRBJ1-4
SASTGLAQY,-,TRBV20-1,TRBJ2-3
ASSLAGDKLYNEQF,TRBD2,TRBV7-9,TRBJ2-1
ASSLQDYEQY,-,TRBV5-4,TRBJ2-7
ASSLGQGPEAF,TRBD1,TRBV5-5,TRBJ1-1
ASSEGGGYQPQH,-,TRBV2,TRBJ1-5
ASSPGTGLGTDTQY,TRBD1,TRBV28,TRBJ2-3
ASSQEVPYGYT,-,TRBV4-2,TRBJ1-2
ASSRDVRDEQF,-,TRBV14,TRBJ2-1